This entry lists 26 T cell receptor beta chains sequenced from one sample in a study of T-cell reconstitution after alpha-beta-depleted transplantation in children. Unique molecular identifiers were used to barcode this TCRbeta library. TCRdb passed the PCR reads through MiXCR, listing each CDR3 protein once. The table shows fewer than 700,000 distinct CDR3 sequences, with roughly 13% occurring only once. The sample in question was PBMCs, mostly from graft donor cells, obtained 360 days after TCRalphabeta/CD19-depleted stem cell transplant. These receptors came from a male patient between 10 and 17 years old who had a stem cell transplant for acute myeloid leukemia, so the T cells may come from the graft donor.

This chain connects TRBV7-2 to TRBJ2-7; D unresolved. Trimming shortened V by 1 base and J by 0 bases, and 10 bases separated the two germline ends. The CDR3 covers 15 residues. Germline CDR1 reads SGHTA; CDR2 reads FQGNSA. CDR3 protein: CASSLEGSSSYEQYF. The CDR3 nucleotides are TGTGCCAGCAGCTTAGAAGGCTCGTCCTCCTACGAGCAGTACTTC.

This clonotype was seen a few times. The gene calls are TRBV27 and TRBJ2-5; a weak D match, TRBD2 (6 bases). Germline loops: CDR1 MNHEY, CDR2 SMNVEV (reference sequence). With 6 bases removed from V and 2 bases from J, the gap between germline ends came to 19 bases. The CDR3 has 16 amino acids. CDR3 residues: CASRVGGRSLQETQYF. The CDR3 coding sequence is TGTGCCAGCAGGGTGGGAGGTCGTAGTTTACAAGAGACCCAGTACTTC.

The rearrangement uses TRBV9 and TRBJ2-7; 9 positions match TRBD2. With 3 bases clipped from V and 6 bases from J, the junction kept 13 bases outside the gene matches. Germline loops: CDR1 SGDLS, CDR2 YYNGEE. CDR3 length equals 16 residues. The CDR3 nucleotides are TGTGCCAGCAGCGCAACGGGACTAGCAAGAACCGGCGAGCAGTACTTC. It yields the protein CASSATGLARTGEQYF.

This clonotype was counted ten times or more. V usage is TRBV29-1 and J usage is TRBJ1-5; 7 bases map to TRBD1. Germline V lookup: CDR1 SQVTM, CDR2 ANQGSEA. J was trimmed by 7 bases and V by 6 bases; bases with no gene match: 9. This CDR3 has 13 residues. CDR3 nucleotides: TGCAGCGTCGCTTGGGACAGTCAACAGCCCCAGCATTTT. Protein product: CSVAWDSQQPQHF. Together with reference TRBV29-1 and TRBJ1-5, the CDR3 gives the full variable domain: SAVISQKPSRDICQRGTSLTIQCQVDSQVTMMFWYRQQPGQSLTLIATANQGSEATYESGFVIDKFPISRPNLTFSTLTVSNMSPEDSSIYLCSVAWDSQQPQHFGDGTRLSIL.

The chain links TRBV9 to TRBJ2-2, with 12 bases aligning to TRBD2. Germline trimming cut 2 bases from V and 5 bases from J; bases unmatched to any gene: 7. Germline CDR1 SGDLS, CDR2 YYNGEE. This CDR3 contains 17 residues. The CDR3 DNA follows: TGTGCCAGCAGCGTCCGACTAGCGGGAGTCGGGACCGGGGAGCTGTTTTTT. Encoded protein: CASSVRLAGVGTGELFF.

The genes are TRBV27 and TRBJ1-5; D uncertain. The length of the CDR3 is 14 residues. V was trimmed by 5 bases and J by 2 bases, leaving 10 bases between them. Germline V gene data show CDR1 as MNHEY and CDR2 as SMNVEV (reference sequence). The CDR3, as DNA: TGTGCCAGCAGTCCGCGATTAGGCAATCAGCCCCAGCATTTT. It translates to CASSPRLGNQPQHF.

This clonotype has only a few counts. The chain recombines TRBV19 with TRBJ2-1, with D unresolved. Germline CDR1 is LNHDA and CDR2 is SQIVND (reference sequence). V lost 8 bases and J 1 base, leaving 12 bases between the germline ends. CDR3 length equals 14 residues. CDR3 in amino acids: CASGVTASYNEQFF. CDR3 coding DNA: TGTGCCAGTGGCGTGACTGCTTCCTACAATGAGCAGTTCTTC.

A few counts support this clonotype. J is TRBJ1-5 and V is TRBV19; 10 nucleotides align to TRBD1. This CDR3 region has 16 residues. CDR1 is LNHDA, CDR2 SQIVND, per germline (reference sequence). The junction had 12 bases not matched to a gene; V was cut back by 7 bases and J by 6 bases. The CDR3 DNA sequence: TGTGCCAGTATGCTTTGGGACAGGGGTACCGGTCAGCCCCAGCATTTT. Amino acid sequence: CASMLWDRGTGQPQHF.

The chain's CDR3 is CSVEAPSGRAVPGLTYEQYF. The CDR3 coding sequence is TGCAGCGTTGAAGCGCCCAGCGGGAGGGCCGTACCTGGGCTTACCTACGAGCAGTACTTC. V gene TRBV29-1 combines with J gene TRBJ2-7; TRBD2 aligns across 10 bases. The CDR3 totals 20 residues. Germline loops: CDR1 SQVTM, CDR2 ANQGSEA. J gave up 2 bases and V 1 base, and 20 bases lay outside the gene matches.

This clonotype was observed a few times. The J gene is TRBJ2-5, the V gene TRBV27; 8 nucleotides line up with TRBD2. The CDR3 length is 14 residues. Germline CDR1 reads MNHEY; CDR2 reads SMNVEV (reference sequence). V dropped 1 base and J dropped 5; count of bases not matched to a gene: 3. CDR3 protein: CASSLLRGEETQYF. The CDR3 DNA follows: TGTGCCAGCAGTTTATTGCGGGGGGAGGAGACCCAGTACTTC.

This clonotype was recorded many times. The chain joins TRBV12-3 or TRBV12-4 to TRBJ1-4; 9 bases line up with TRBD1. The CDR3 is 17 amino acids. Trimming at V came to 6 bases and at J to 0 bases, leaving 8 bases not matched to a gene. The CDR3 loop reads CASRVDRGRATNEKLFF. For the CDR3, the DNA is TGTGCCAGCAGGGTGGACAGGGGAAGGGCAACTAATGAAAAACTGTTTTTT.

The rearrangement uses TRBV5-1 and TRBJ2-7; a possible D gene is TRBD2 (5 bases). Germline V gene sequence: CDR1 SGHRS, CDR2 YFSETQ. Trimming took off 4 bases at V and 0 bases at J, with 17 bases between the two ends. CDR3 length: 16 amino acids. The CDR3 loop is CASSPPAPGISYEQYF. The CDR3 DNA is TGCGCCAGCAGCCCCCCAGCGCCCGGGATCTCCTACGAGCAGTACTTC.

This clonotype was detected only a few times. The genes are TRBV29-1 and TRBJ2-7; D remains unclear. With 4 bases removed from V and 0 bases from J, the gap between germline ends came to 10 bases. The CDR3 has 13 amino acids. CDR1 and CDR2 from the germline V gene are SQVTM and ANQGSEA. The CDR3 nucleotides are TGCAGCGTTGGGTTCGCAAACTCCTACGAGCAGTACTTC. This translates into CSVGFANSYEQYF.

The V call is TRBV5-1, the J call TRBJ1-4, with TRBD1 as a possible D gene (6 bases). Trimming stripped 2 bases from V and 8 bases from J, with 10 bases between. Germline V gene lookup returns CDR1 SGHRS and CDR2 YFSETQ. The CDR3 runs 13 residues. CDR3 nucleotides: TGCGCCAGCAGCTTCGGGGACAACGAAAAACTGTTTTTT. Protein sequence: CASSFGDNEKLFF.

The CDR3 region is CSARVVAKNIQYF. CDR3 DNA sequence: TGCAGTGCTAGAGTGGTAGCCAAAAACATTCAGTACTTC. This sequence joins TRBV20-1 and TRBJ2-4; D uncertain. CDR1 is DFQATT, CDR2 SNEGSKA, per germline (reference sequence). This CDR3 comprises 13 residues. The ends were cut back, 1 base at V and 0 bases at J, with 4 bases in the middle.

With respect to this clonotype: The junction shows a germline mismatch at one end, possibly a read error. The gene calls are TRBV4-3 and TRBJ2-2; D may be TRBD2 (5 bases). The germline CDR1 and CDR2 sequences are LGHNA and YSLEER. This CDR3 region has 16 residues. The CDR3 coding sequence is TGCGCCATCAGCCAAGATCGAGCGGTGCTCACCGGGGAGCTGTTTTTT. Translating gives CAISQDRAVLTGELFF.

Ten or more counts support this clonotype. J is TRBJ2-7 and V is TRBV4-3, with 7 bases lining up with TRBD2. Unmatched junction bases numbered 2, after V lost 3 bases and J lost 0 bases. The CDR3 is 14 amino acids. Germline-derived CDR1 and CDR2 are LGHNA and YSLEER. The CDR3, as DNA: TGCGCCAGCAGCCAGGGCGGGAGCTCCTACGAGCAGTACTTC. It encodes CASSQGGSSYEQYF.

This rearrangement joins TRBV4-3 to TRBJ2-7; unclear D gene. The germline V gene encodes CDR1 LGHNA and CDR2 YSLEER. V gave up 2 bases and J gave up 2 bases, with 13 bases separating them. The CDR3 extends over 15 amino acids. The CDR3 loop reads CASSQTRHLPYEQYF. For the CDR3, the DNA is TGCGCCAGCAGCCAAACGAGACATTTGCCCTACGAGCAGTACTTC.

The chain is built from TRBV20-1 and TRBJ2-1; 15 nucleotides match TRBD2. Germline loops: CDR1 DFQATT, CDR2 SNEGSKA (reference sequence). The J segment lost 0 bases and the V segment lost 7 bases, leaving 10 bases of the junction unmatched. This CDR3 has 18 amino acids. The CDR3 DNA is TGCAGTGTCGCCACGGGACTAGCGGGAGGTCTCTCCTACAATGAGCAGTTCTTC. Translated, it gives CSVATGLAGGLSYNEQFF.

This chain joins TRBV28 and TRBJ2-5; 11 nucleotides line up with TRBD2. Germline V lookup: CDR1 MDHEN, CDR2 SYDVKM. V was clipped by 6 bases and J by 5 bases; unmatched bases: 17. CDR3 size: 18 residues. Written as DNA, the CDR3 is TGTGCCAGCAGACCCATAGTACTAGCGGGAGTGATCGGGGAGACCCAGTACTTC. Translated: CASRPIVLAGVIGETQYF.

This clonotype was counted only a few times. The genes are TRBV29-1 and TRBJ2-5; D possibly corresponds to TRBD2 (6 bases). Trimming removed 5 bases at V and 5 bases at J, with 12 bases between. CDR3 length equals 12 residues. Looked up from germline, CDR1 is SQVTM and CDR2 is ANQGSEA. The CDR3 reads CSVNPGGETQYF. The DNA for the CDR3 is TGCAGCGTTAACCCCGGGGGTGAGACCCAGTACTTC.

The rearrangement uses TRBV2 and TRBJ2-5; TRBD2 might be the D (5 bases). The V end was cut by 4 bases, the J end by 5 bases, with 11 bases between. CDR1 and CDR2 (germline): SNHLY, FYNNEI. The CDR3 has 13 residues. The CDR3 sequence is CASSVHGVETQYF. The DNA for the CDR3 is TGTGCCAGCAGTGTTCACGGGGTCGAGACCCAGTACTTC.

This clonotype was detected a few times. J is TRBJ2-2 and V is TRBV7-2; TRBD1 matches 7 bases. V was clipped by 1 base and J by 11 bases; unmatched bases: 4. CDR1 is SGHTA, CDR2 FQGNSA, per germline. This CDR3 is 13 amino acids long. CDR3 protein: CASSLEGASELFF. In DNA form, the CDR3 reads TGTGCCAGCAGCTTAGAGGGGGCTTCTGAGCTGTTTTTT.

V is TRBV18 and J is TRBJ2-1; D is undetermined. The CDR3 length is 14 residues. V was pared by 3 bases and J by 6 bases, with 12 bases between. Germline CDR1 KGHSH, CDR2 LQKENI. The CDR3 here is CASSPRGLGNEQFF. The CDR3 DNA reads TGTGCCAGCTCACCCCGAGGCCTTGGCAATGAGCAGTTCTTC.

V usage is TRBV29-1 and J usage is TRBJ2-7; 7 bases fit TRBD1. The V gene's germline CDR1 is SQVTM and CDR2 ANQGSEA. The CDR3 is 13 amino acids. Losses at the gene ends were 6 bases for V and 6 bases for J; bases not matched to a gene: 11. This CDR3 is CSVMDRSPIEQYF. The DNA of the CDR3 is TGCAGCGTCATGGACAGGTCCCCCATCGAGCAGTACTTC.

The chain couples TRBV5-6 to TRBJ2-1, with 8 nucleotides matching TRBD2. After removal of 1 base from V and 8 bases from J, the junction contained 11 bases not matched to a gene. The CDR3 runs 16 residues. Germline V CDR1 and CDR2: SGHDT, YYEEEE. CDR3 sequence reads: CASSLFPSGRPDEQFF. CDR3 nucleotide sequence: TGTGCCAGCAGCTTGTTTCCCAGCGGGAGACCCGATGAGCAGTTCTTC.